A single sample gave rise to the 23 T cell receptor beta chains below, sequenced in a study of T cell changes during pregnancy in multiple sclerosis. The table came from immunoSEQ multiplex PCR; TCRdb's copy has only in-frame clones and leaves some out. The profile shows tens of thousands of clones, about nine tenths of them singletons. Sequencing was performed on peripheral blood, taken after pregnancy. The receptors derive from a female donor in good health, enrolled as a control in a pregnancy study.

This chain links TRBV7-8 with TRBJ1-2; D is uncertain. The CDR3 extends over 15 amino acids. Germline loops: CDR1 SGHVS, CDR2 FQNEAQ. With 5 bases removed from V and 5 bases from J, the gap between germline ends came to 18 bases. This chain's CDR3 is CASSPAGAGRYGYTF. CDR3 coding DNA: TGTGCCAGCAGCCCAGCGGGCGCAGGTCGTTATGGCTACACCTTC.

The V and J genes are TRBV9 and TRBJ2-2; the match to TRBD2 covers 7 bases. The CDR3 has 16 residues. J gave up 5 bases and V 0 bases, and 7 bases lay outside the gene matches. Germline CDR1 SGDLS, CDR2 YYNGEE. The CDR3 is CASSVESGTLTGELFF. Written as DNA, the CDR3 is TGTGCCAGCAGCGTAGAGAGCGGGACCCTGACCGGGGAGCTGTTTTTT.

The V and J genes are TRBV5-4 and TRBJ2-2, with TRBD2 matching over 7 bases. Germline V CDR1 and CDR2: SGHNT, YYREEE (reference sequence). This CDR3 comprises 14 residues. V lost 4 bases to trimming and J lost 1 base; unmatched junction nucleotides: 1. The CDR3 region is CASSRGENTGELFF. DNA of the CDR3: TGTGCCAGCAGCCGGGGGGAGAACACCGGGGAGCTGTTTTTT. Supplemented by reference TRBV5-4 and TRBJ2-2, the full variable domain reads ETGVTQSPTHLIKTRGQQVTLRCSSQSGHNTVSWYQQALGQGPQFIFQYYREEENGRGNFPPRFSGLQFPNYSSELNVNALELDDSALYLCASSRGENTGELFFGEGSRLTVL.

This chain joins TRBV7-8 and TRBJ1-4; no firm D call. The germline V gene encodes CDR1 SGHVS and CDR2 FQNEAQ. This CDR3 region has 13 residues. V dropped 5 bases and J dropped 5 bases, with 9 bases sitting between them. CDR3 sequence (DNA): TGTGCCAGCAGCATACAAGAAAATGAAAAACTGTTTTTT. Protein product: CASSIQENEKLFF.

The CDR3 sequence is CASSLAGAHEQYF. CDR3 coding DNA: TGTGCCAGCAGCTTAGCGGGAGCCCACGAGCAGTACTTC. The chain is built from TRBV7-3 and TRBJ2-7; 7 nucleotides agree with TRBD2. CDR3 length: 13 residues. The germline CDR1 and CDR2 sequences are SGHTA and FQGTGA. Germline trimming cut 2 bases from V and 5 bases from J; bases unmatched to any gene: 3. The entire variable domain, with the rest obtained from reference TRBV7-3 and TRBJ2-7, is as follows: GAGVSQTPSNKVTEKGKYVELRCDPISGHTALYWYRQSLGQGPEFLIYFQGTGAADDSGLPNDRFFAVRPEGSVSTLKIQRTERGDSAVYLCASSLAGAHEQYFGPGTRLTVT.

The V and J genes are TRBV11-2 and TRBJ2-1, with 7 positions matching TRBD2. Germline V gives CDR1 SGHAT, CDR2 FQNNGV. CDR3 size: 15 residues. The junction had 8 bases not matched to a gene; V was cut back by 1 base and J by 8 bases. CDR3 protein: CASSLVLRESDEQFF. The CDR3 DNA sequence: TGTGCCAGCAGCTTAGTTCTGCGGGAGTCAGATGAGCAGTTCTTC.

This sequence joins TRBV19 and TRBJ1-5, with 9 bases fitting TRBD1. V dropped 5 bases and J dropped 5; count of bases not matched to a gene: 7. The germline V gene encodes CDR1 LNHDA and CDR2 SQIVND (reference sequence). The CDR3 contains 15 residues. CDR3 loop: CASSLTGQGYQPQHF. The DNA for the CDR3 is TGTGCCAGTAGTTTAACTGGACAGGGGTATCAGCCCCAGCATTTT.

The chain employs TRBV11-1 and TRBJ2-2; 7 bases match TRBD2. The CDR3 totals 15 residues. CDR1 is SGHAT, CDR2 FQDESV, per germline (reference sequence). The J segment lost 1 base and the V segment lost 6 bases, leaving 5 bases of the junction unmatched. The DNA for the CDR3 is TGTGCCAGCAGGCGGGGGACCGTGAACACCGGGGAGCTGTTTTTT. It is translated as CASRRGTVNTGELFF. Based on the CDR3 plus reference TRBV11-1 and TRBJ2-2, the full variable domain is EAEVAQSPRYKITEKSQAVAFWCDPISGHATLYWYRQILGQGPELLVQFQDESVVDDSQLPKDRFSAERLKGVDSTLKIQPAELGDSAMYLCASRRGTVNTGELFFGEGSRLTVL.

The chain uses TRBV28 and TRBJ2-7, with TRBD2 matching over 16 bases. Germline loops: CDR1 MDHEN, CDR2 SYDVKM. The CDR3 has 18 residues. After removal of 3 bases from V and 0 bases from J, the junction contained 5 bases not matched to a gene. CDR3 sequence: CASSLGLAGGGSSYEQYF. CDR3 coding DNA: TGTGCCAGCAGTTTGGGACTAGCGGGGGGGGGAAGCTCCTACGAGCAGTACTTC.

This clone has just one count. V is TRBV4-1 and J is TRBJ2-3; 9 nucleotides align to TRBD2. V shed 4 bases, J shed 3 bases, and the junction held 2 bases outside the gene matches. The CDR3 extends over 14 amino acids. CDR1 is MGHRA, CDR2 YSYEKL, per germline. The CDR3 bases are TGCGCCAGCAGCCTTAGCGGGGGAACAGATACGCAGTATTTT. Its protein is CASSLSGGTDTQYF.

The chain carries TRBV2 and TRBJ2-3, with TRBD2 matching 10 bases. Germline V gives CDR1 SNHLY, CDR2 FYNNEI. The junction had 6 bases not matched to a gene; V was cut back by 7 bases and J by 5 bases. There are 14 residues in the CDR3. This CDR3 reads CASNGAGGLDTQYF. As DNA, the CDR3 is TGTGCCAGCAACGGAGCGGGGGGGCTAGATACGCAGTATTTT.

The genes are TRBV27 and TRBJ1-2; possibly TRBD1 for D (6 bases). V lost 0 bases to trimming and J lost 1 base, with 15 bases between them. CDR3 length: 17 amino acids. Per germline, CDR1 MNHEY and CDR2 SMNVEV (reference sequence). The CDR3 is CASSLSPARGLNYGYTF. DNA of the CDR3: TGTGCCAGCAGTTTATCTCCCGCCAGGGGCCTTAACTATGGCTACACCTTC.

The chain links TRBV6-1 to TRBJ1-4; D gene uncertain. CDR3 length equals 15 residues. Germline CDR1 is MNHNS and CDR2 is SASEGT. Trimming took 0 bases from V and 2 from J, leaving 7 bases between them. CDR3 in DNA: TGTGCCAGCAGTGAAGCACCTGCGACTAATGAAAAACTGTTTTTT. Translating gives CASSEAPATNEKLFF.

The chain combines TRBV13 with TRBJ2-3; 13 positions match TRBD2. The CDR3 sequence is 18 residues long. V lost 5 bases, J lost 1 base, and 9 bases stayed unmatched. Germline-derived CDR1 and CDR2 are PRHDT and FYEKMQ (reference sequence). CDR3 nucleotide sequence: TGTGCCAGCAGCCCTGGACTAGCGGGGGCCGGGGGCACAGATACGCAGTATTTT. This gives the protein CASSPGLAGAGGTDTQYF.

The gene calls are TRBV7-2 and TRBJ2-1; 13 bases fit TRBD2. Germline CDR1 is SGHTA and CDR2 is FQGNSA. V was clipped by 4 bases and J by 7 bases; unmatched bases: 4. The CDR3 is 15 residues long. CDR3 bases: TGTGCCAGCAGCTCTGGACTAGCGGGAGCGAATGAGCAGTTCTTC. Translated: CASSSGLAGANEQFF.

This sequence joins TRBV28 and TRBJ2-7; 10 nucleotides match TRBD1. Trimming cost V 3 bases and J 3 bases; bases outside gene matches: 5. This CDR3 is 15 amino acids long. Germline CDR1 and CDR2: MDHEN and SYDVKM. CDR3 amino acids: CASSLGQGFLYEQYF. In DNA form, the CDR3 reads TGTGCCAGCAGTTTGGGACAGGGGTTTCTCTACGAGCAGTACTTC.

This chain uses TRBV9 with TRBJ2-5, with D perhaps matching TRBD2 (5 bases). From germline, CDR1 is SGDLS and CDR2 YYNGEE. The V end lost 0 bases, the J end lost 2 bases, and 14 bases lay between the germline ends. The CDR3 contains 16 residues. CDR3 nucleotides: TGTGCCAGCAGCGTAGCGATTGGAGGAGTACAAGAGACCCAGTACTTC. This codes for CASSVAIGGVQETQYF.

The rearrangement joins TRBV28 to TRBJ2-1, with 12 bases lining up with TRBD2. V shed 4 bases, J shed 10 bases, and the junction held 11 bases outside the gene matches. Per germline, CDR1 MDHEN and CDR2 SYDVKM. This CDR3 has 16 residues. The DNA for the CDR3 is TGTGCCAGCAGTTCGAGACTAGCGGGAGTGCGGGGCGAGCAGTTCTTC. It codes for CASSSRLAGVRGEQFF.

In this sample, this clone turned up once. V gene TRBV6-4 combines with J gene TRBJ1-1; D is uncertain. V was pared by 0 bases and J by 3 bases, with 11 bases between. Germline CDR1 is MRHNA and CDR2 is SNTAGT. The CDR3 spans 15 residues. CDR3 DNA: TGTGCCAGCAGTGACTCGGCGGGCGCTTACACTGAAGCTTTCTTT. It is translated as CASSDSAGAYTEAFF.

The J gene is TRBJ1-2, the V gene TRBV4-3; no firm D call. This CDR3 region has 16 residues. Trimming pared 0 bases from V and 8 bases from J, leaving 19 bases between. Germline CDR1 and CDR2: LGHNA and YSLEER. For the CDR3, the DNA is TGCGCCAGCAGCCAAGATATGGGTAACCCCTGGCGGGGCTACACCTTC. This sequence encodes CASSQDMGNPWRGYTF.

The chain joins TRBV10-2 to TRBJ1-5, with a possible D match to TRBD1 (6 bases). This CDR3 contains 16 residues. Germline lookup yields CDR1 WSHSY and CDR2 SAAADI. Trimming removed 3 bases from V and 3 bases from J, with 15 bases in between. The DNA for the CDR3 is TGCGCCAGCAGTGAAAGGGCAGGGGATAACAATCAGCCCCAGCATTTT. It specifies CASSERAGDNNQPQHF.

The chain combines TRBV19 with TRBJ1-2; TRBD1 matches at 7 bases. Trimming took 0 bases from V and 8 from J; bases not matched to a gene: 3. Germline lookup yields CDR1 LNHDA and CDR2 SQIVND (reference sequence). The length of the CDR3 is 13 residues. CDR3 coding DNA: TGTGCCAGTAGTATAGAGACAGGGTACGGCTACACCTTC. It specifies CASSIETGYGYTF.

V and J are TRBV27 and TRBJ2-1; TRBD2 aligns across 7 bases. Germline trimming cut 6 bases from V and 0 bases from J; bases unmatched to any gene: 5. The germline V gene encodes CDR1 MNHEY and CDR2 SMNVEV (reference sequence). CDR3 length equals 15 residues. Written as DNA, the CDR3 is TGTGCCAGCAGGCTGGGCGGGAGCTCCTACAATGAGCAGTTCTTC. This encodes CASRLGGSSYNEQFF.